This T cell receptor (beta chain) was captured by sequencing in a study of T cell responses to AZD1222 COVID-19 vaccine. General study points: The study found vaccine-associated CD4 TCRs spanning spike, dominant at 160-218 and 743-854. Unmutated variant regions are reportedly targeted by nearly half of spike-specific TCRs. Every sample of the repertoires postdated the peak T cell response. Breadth and depth of Spike-specific TCRs rose after two AZD1222 doses.

Trimming removed 5 bases at V and 4 bases at J, with 23 bases between. Per the germline V gene, CDR1 is KGHSH and CDR2 is LQKENI. This CDR3 spans 17 amino acids. Regarding this clone: Its antigen remains unknown.

The method was immunoSEQ multiplex PCR; TCRdb's version includes in-frame clones alone and lacks a portion of them. The repertoire holds 65,000 to 70,000 clones, with around 83% as singletons. The chain is built from TRBV18 and TRBJ1-2; no firm D call. This sequence originates from an adult in good health. This specimen consisted of peripheral blood, obtained on day 0 of AZD1222 vaccination. The DNA for the CDR3 is TGTGCCAGCTCAGCGCCGGGCCCCGAGAGAGGTAGCTATGGCTACACCTTC. This codes for CASSAPGPERGSYGYTF.